Listed below are T cell receptor beta chains from one sample, sequenced in a study. TCRdb reprocessed the 5' RACE reads with MiXCR, giving one entry per CDR3 protein. This table holds more than 550 distinct CDR3 sequences, about a fifth found once. Sequencing used gluten tetramer+ CD4+ T cells from blood or duodenal biopsy (not recorded which); whether cultured is not recorded, obtained while untreated, on a gluten-free diet, or during gluten challenge (not recorded which). These receptors all come from a female donor with celiac disease. The CDR3 runs from the conserved cysteine through the conserved F or W. Fields, in order: J gene, V gene, CDR3 protein.

j_gene: TRBJ2-7; v_gene: TRBV11-2; CDR3aa: CASSLRAVTYEQYF
j_gene: TRBJ2-2; v_gene: TRBV7-3; CDR3aa: CASSASLSTGELFF
j_gene: TRBJ1-5; v_gene: TRBV2; CDR3aa: CASSEYRGDQPQHF
j_gene: TRBJ2-3; v_gene: TRBV5-4; CDR3aa: CASSPGTSGSTDTQYF
j_gene: TRBJ2-7; v_gene: TRBV5-4; CDR3aa: CASSLRASGAYEQYF
j_gene: TRBJ2-1; v_gene: TRBV19; CDR3aa: CASSLTSGTFNEQFF
j_gene: TRBJ1-5; v_gene: TRBV29-1; CDR3aa: CSVGPPGPGKWPQHF
j_gene: TRBJ2-7; v_gene: TRBV7-9; CDR3aa: CASSLSIQGPSYEQYF
j_gene: TRBJ2-3; v_gene: TRBV7-8; CDR3aa: CASSEDGTSATDTQYF
j_gene: TRBJ1-4; v_gene: TRBV2; CDR3aa: CASAGTANEKLFF
j_gene: TRBJ2-3; v_gene: TRBV7-2; CDR3aa: CASSQRGGTDTQYF
j_gene: TRBJ1-3; v_gene: TRBV14; CDR3aa: CASSQRPEDTIYF
j_gene: TRBJ1-4; v_gene: TRBV3-1; CDR3aa: CASSQGWEKLFF
j_gene: TRBJ1-1; v_gene: TRBV20-1; CDR3aa: CSAKPGHQNTEAFF
j_gene: TRBJ1-4; v_gene: TRBV3-1; CDR3aa: CASSQETWDEKLFF
j_gene: TRBJ1-1; v_gene: TRBV19; CDR3aa: CASEGQMNTEAFF
j_gene: TRBJ2-1; v_gene: TRBV5-1; CDR3aa: CASSFNTGGSYNEQFF
j_gene: TRBJ2-3; v_gene: TRBV6-2/TRBV6-3; CDR3aa: CASSLRGSGTADTQYF
j_gene: TRBJ2-7; v_gene: TRBV7-3; CDR3aa: CTNSSHWDSEQYF